This TCR beta chain was recorded in a study of blood T cells in healthy people across ages. Study-wide results and caveats: A conclusive naive versus antigen-experienced comparison was prevented by the unsorted PBMCs.

Comments on this clonotype: Its specificity is not known. This may stem from a read error, because a much larger clone lies one nucleotide away.

Donors were systemically healthy Caucasian individuals from Russia aged about 6 to 95 years. Sample-barcoded 5' priming and a J-beta primer mix drove a second PCR of roughly 6 to 12 cycles. TCRdb fed the 5' RACE reads into MiXCR, producing one record per CDR3 protein. The data show about 830,000 distinct CDR3 sequences, approximately 67% seen once. Material: blood. The sequence was collected from a man younger than 45 in good health.

The CDR3 bases are TGTGCCAACAGCCAAGAAGCGGGGCAGGAGACCCAGTACTTC. Its translation: CANSQEAGQETQYF. The chain joins TRBV4-2 to TRBJ2-7; TRBD2 matches at 7 bases. TRBJ2-5 explains the end of the DNA better; the J call may be wrong. There are 14 residues in the CDR3. The germline V gene encodes CDR1 LGHNA and CDR2 YNFKEQ.